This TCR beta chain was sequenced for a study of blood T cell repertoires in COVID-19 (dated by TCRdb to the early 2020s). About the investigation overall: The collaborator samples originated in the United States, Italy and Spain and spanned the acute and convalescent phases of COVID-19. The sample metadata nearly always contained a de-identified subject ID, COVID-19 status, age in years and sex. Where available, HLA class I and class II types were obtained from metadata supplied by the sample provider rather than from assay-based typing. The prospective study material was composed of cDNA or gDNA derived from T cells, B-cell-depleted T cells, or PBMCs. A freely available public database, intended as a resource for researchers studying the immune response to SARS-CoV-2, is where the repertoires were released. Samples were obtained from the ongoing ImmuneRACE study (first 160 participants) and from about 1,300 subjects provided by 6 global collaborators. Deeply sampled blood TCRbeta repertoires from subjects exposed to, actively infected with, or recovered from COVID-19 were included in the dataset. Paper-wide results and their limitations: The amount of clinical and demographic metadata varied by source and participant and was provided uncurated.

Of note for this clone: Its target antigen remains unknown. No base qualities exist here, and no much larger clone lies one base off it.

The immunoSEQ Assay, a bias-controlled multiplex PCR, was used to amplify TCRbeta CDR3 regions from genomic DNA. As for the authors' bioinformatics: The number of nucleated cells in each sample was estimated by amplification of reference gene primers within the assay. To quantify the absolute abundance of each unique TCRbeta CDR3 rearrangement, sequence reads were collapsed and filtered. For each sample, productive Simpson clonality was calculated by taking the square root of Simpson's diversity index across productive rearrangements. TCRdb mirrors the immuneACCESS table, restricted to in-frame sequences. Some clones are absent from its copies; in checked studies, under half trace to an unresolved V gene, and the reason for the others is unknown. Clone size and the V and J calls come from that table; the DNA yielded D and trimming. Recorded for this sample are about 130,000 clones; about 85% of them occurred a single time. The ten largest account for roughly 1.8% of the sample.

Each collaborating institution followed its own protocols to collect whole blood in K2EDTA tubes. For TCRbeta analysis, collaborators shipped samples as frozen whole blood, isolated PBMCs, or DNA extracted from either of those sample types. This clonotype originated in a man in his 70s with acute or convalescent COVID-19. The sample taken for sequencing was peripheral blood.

The CDR3 loop reads CASSESYGGEWNYGYTF. The DNA is as follows: TGTGCCAGCAGTGAGTCGTATGGAGGGGAATGGAACTATGGCTACACCTTC. The receptor chain draws on TRBV6-1 and TRBJ1-2; TRBD1 is a weak D gene call, 5 bases matching. The CDR3 starts with the cysteine, ends with the phenylalanine, and has 17 residues. Only the CDR3 part of the read is kept: 51 bases, read in frame from the first base. V and J are truncated by 3 bases and 2 bases respectively, leaving an intervening sequence of 19 bases. Reading the germline V gene gives CDR1 MNHNS and CDR2 SASEGT.